This T cell receptor beta chain was captured in a study of OX40 agonist ivuxolimab in advanced cancers. This CDR3 is 12 amino acids long. Germline V gene lookup returns CDR1 ENHRY and CDR2 SYGVKD. The V gene end was trimmed by 10 bases and the J gene end by 2 bases; junction bases not matched to a gene: 3. Some clones are missing from TCRdb's copy, which holds only in-frame ones; the method was immunoSEQ multiplex PCR. The sample has tens of thousands of clones, 65% to 90% seen once. The TCR comes from an adult with an advanced solid tumor such as melanoma, head and neck, liver or kidney cancer. The sample in question was CD4+ or CD8+ T cells sorted from blood, obtained in a trial of the OX40 agonist ivuxolimab. The V gene is TRBV10-3, the J gene TRBJ1-1; 8 nucleotides match TRBD1. In DNA form, the CDR3 reads TGTGCCACTGGACAGGGAAACACTGAAGCTTTCTTT. Translated: CATGQGNTEAFF.